These 31 T cell receptor beta chains share one sample of origin, sequenced in a study of blood T cell repertoires in COVID-19. Sequencing used immunoSEQ multiplex PCR; TCRdb keeps in-frame clones, though not all of them. The sample carries about 130,000 clones, approximately 85% recorded once. The sequenced sample was peripheral blood. These receptor sequences come from a woman of 80 years or more with COVID-19, enrolled during active disease.

The rearrangement links TRBV28 to TRBJ1-5; D remains unclear. V shed 7 bases and J shed 7 bases, with 11 bases lying between them. Germline loops: CDR1 MDHEN, CDR2 SYDVKM. CDR3 length: 12 amino acids. The CDR3 nucleotides are TGTGCCAGCAACAGAAGTGGGCAGCCCCAGCATTTT. Translating gives CASNRSGQPQHF.

This chain connects TRBV7-9 to TRBJ2-1, with TRBD1 matching 7 bases. V lost 4 bases to trimming and J lost 0 bases; unmatched junction nucleotides: 9. Germline-derived CDR1 and CDR2 are SEHNR and FQNEAQ (reference sequence). The CDR3 is made up of 17 amino acids. In nucleotides, the CDR3 is TGTGCCAGCAGCTCCCTGACAGGGAAGAGCTCCTACAATGAGCAGTTCTTC. Amino acid sequence: CASSSLTGKSSYNEQFF.

The chain employs TRBV7-9 and TRBJ1-4, with 8 bases that match TRBD1. Germline V lookup: CDR1 SEHNR, CDR2 FQNEAQ (reference sequence). The CDR3 has 14 residues. V lost 5 bases and J lost 5; bases outside the gene matches: 4. The CDR3 DNA sequence: TGTGCCAGCAGCCTGGGGACAGGCAATGAAAAACTGTTTTTT. This codes for CASSLGTGNEKLFF. Full variable domain (rest looked up from reference TRBV7-9 and TRBJ1-4): DTGVSQNPRHKITKRGQNVTFRCDPISEHNRLYWYRQTLGQGPEFLTYFQNEAQLEKSRLLSDRFSAERPKGSFSTLEIQRTEQGDSAMYLCASSLGTGNEKLFFGSGTQLSVL.

This chain links TRBV20-1 with TRBJ2-7; maybe TRBD1 (6 bases). V was shortened by 3 bases and J by 6 bases, with 21 bases between the two germline ends. Germline V gene sequence: CDR1 DFQATT, CDR2 SNEGSKA (reference sequence). There are 15 residues in the CDR3. This chain's CDR3 is CSASRTLSLGGEQYF. DNA for the CDR3: TGCAGTGCTAGTCGGACTCTCAGCCTAGGGGGCGAGCAGTACTTC.

This chain uses TRBV4-2 with TRBJ2-7; 8 nucleotides align to TRBD1. The CDR3 spans 18 residues. Per germline, CDR1 LGHNA and CDR2 YNFKEQ. The J segment lost 0 bases and the V segment lost 1 base, leaving 11 bases of the junction unmatched. CDR3 nucleotides: TGTGCCAGCAGCCAAGTCCACGCCGGACAGGGAAGCTCCTACGAGCAGTACTTC. Amino acids: CASSQVHAGQGSSYEQYF.

V usage is TRBV5-4 and J usage is TRBJ1-1; no clear D. The CDR3 is 13 residues long. The V gene lost 2 bases and the J gene lost 1 base, with 6 bases spanning the gap. Germline CDR1 and CDR2: SGHNT and YYREEE (reference sequence). CDR3 coding DNA: TGTGCCAGCAGCTTTACTACGAACACTGAAGCTTTCTTT. It yields the protein CASSFTTNTEAFF.

The V call is TRBV6-2 or TRBV6-3, the J call TRBJ2-7; 7 bases are a match to TRBD2. Germline V gene data show CDR1 as MNHEY and CDR2 as SVGEGT. J gave up 6 bases and V 5 bases, and 13 bases lay outside the gene matches. The CDR3 is 15 amino acids. CDR3 nucleotide sequence: TGTGCCAGCAGTGCCCGGGGAGGGCCCATGGCCGAGCAGTACTTC. Translating gives CASSARGGPMAEQYF.

This chain uses TRBV19 with TRBJ2-3; 13 bases line up with TRBD2. The CDR3 has 17 amino acids. The junction had 5 bases not matched to a gene; V was cut back by 3 bases and J by 2 bases. Germline V CDR1 and CDR2: LNHDA, SQIVND (reference sequence). CDR3 loop: CASSIGLAGVITDTQYF. In nucleotides, the CDR3 is TGTGCCAGTAGTATTGGACTAGCGGGAGTGATCACAGATACGCAGTATTTT. Full variable domain (rest looked up from reference TRBV19 and TRBJ2-3): DGGITQSPKYLFRKEGQNVTLSCEQNLNHDAMYWYRQDPGQGLRLIYYSQIVNDFQKGDIAEGYSVSREKKESFPLTVTSAQKNPTAFYLCASSIGLAGVITDTQYFGPGTRLTVL.

Notes on this clone: A junction boundary mismatches the germline segment, possibly from a read error. This chain links TRBV5-6 with TRBJ2-2; D may be TRBD1 (6 bases). Germline V lookup: CDR1 SGHDT, CDR2 YYEEEE. The CDR3 runs to 15 residues. In nucleotides, the CDR3 is TGTGCCAGCACCTTGGATCTCAGGGGTCCCGGGGAGCTGTTTTTT. Amino acids: CASTLDLRGPGELFF. Combining the CDR3 with reference TRBV5-6 and TRBJ2-2 gives the whole variable domain DAGVTQSPTHLIKTRGQQVTLRCSPKSGHDTVSWYQQALGQGPQFIFQYYEEEERQRGNFPDRFSGHQFPNYSSELNVNALLLGDSALYLCASTLDLRGPGELFFGEGSRLTVL.

The table lists this clone with a count of one. This rearrangement joins TRBV4-2 to TRBJ1-1, with 8 bases lining up with TRBD1. This CDR3 is built from 15 residues. CDR1 and CDR2 from the germline V gene are LGHNA and YNFKEQ. V shed 4 bases, J shed 1 base, and the junction held 5 bases outside the gene matches. CDR3 nucleotides: TGTGCCAGCAGCCCGCGACAGGGGACGAACACTGAAGCTTTCTTT. It is translated as CASSPRQGTNTEAFF.

The chain uses TRBV24-1 and TRBJ1-4; no firm D call. Germline V CDR1 and CDR2: KGHDR, SFDVKD. Trimming stripped 5 bases from V and 0 bases from J, with 9 bases between. This CDR3 spans 15 amino acids. CDR3 loop: CATSVRAATNEKLFF. In nucleotides, the CDR3 is TGTGCCACCAGTGTTAGAGCTGCAACTAATGAAAAACTGTTTTTT.

The V and J genes are TRBV3-1 (or the pseudogene TRBV3-2) and TRBJ2-1; TRBD2 is a possible D gene (6 bases). The CDR3 runs 16 residues. The germline gives CDR1 LGHDT, CDR2 YNNKEL (reference sequence). V shed 4 bases and J shed 0 bases, with 13 bases lying between them. The CDR3 spells CASSPRDFGSYNEQFF. CDR3 DNA: TGTGCCAGCAGCCCTAGGGACTTCGGCTCCTACAATGAGCAGTTCTTC.

The chain has TRBV5-1 and TRBJ1-1; 8 bases fit TRBD1. V lost 4 bases to trimming and J lost 6 bases; unmatched junction nucleotides: 14. This CDR3 has 16 residues. In germline, CDR1 is SGHRS, CDR2 YFSETQ. The CDR3 sequence is CASSPTNPGGRAEAFF. In DNA, the CDR3 is TGCGCCAGCAGCCCCACTAATCCAGGGGGCCGCGCTGAAGCTTTCTTT. Combining the CDR3 with reference TRBV5-1 and TRBJ1-1 gives the whole variable domain KAGVTQTPRYLIKTRGQQVTLSCSPISGHRSVSWYQQTPGQGLQFLFEYFSETQRNKGNFPGRFSGRQFSNSRSEMNVSTLELGDSALYLCASSPTNPGGRAEAFFGQGTRLTVV.

The V call is TRBV5-4, the J call TRBJ2-5, with 10 bases identical to TRBD2. The V and J ends lost 5 bases and 5 bases, in that order; junction bases with no gene match: 6. The germline V gene encodes CDR1 SGHNT and CDR2 YYREEE (reference sequence). This CDR3 is 14 amino acids long. The CDR3 DNA reads TGTGCCAGCAGTCCTAGCGGGAGTGGGGAGACCCAGTACTTC. It codes for CASSPSGSGETQYF.

This clone was seen a single time. The CDR3 is CASRTSGRAEQYF. DNA of the CDR3: TGTGCCAGCAGAACTAGCGGGAGGGCCGAGCAGTACTTC. V and J are TRBV28 and TRBJ2-7; 13 bases are a match to TRBD2. The CDR3 runs to 13 residues. Germline V gene lookup returns CDR1 MDHEN and CDR2 SYDVKM. Trimming cost V 6 bases and J 6 bases; bases outside gene matches: 2. Drawing the rest from reference TRBV28 and TRBJ2-7, the complete variable domain is DVKVTQSSRYLVKRTGEKVFLECVQDMDHENMFWYRQDPGLGLRLIYFSYDVKMKEKGDIPEGYSVSREKKERFSLILESASTNQTSMYLCASRTSGRAEQYFGPGTRLTVT.

J is TRBJ2-1 and V is TRBV6-1; TRBD1 agrees at 10 bases. V gave up 10 bases and J gave up 8 bases; unmatched junction bases: 8. This CDR3 contains 13 residues. Germline CDR1 reads MNHNS; CDR2 reads SASEGT. The CDR3 sequence: CATSGQGEYEQFF. The CDR3 bases are TGTGCCACATCAGGACAGGGGGAATATGAGCAGTTCTTC.

This clone turned up a few times. The chain combines TRBV7-2 with TRBJ2-3; 10 bases are shared with TRBD2. CDR1 and CDR2 (germline): SGHTA, FQGNSA. The CDR3 loop spans 17 amino acids. Unmatched junction bases numbered 11, after V lost 4 bases and J lost 4 bases. The CDR3 region has the DNA TGTGCCAGCAGCTCTCACAGGTCCAGCGGGAGGGCAGATACGCAGTATTTT. It yields the protein CASSSHRSSGRADTQYF.

The rearrangement uses TRBV7-2 and TRBJ2-7; possibly TRBD1 for D (6 bases). Germline V gene lookup returns CDR1 SGHTA and CDR2 FQGNSA. Trimming shortened V by 0 bases and J by 3 bases, and 12 bases separated the two germline ends. This CDR3 is built from 15 residues. CDR3 loop: CASSLATGQYYEQYF. The CDR3 DNA reads TGTGCCAGCAGCTTAGCGACCGGACAGTACTACGAGCAGTACTTC.

V usage is TRBV4-3 and J usage is TRBJ2-3, with D tentatively TRBD2 (6 bases). Trimming removed 3 bases from V and 2 bases from J, with 18 bases in between. The CDR3 covers 17 residues. Germline-derived CDR1 and CDR2 are LGHNA and YSLEER. DNA of the CDR3: TGCGCCAGCAGCCAGGGCTGGGGCTTGCGGGACACAGATACGCAGTATTTT. Protein product: CASSQGWGLRDTDTQYF.

The V gene is TRBV29-1, the J gene TRBJ2-3; 7 nucleotides align to TRBD2. The germline CDR1 and CDR2 sequences are SQVTM and ANQGSEA. This CDR3 spans 14 amino acids. CDR3 sequence reads: CSTGLADRGGTQYF. For the CDR3, the DNA is TGCAGTACGGGGCTAGCGGACCGTGGAGGTACGCAGTATTTT.

The chain has TRBV7-9 and TRBJ1-1; D gene ambiguous. The ends were cut back, 5 bases at V and 2 bases at J, with 15 bases in the middle. There are 15 residues in the CDR3. CDR1 is SEHNR and CDR2 is FQNEAQ in the germline V gene (reference sequence). CDR3 sequence: CASSPRGGINTEAFF. In nucleotides, the CDR3 is TGTGCCAGCAGCCCCCGGGGTGGGATAAACACTGAAGCTTTCTTT.

This clone was detected once. J is TRBJ1-4 and V is TRBV28, with D possibly matching TRBD1 (5 bases). V shed 6 bases and J shed 3 bases, with 14 bases lying between them. The CDR3 runs to 15 residues. Germline lookup yields CDR1 MDHEN and CDR2 SYDVKM. CDR3 nucleotide sequence: TGTGCCAGCAGCCCACCAGGGATAGCTAATGAAAAACTGTTTTTT. Encoded protein: CASSPPGIANEKLFF. The full variable domain, with the rest looked up from reference TRBV28 and TRBJ1-4, is DVKVTQSSRYLVKRTGEKVFLECVQDMDHENMFWYRQDPGLGLRLIYFSYDVKMKEKGDIPEGYSVSREKKERFSLILESASTNQTSMYLCASSPPGIANEKLFFGSGTQLSVL.

V gene TRBV6-5 combines with J gene TRBJ2-7, with 11 bases fitting TRBD1. The CDR3 has 15 residues. CDR1 MNHEY and CDR2 SVGAGI come from the germline V gene. V shed 6 bases and J 3 bases; nucleotides not matched to a gene: 7. The CDR3 DNA sequence: TGTGCCAGCAGGACCCGGGACAGGGGGGTCTACGAGCAGTACTTC. Translation: CASRTRDRGVYEQYF.

The chain links TRBV5-3 to TRBJ2-1; the D gene is possibly TRBD1 (6 bases). TRBV5-3 is an ORF for which the function is uncertain. The CDR3 sequence is 18 residues long. Trimming removed 4 bases at V and 0 bases at J, with 20 bases between. This chain's CDR3 is CARSPWVGAGSSYNEQFF. In DNA form, the CDR3 reads TGTGCCAGAAGCCCTTGGGTGGGGGCAGGGAGCTCCTACAATGAGCAGTTCTTC.

A few counts support this clone. The J gene is TRBJ2-2, the V gene TRBV5-6, with TRBD2 matching over 9 bases. J was trimmed by 3 bases and V by 1 base; bases with no gene match: 7. CDR1 and CDR2 from the germline V gene are SGHDT and YYEEEE. This CDR3 has 17 residues. CDR3 in DNA: TGTGCCAGCAGCTTGTTAAGGCGGGAGGGGGACACCGGGGAGCTGTTTTTT. This gives the protein CASSLLRREGDTGELFF.

For the CDR3, the DNA is TGTGCCAGCAGCCAGGGACAGGGGGCTGGAAACACCATATATTTT. Encoded protein: CASSQGQGAGNTIYF. The rearrangement links TRBV7-9 to TRBJ1-3; 11 bases match TRBD1. V lost 5 bases, J lost 2 bases, and 2 bases stayed unmatched. CDR1 is SEHNR and CDR2 is FQNEAQ in the germline V gene (reference sequence). CDR3 length equals 15 residues. Full variable domain (outside the CDR3, taken from reference TRBV7-9 and TRBJ1-3): DTGVSQNPRHKITKRGQNVTFRCDPISEHNRLYWYRQTLGQGPEFLTYFQNEAQLEKSRLLSDRFSAERPKGSFSTLEIQRTEQGDSAMYLCASSQGQGAGNTIYFGEGSWLTVV.

CDR3 region: CASSLADRGHGYTF. Here the CDR3 DNA reads TGCGCCAGCAGCTTGGCCGACAGGGGGCATGGCTACACCTTC. V is TRBV5-1 and J is TRBJ1-2; 10 nucleotides agree with TRBD1. Looked up from germline, CDR1 is SGHRS and CDR2 is YFSETQ. The ends lost 0 bases at V and 6 bases at J; junction bases unmatched: 2. The length of the CDR3 is 14 residues.

The chain recombines TRBV6-1 with TRBJ2-5, with 10 bases fitting TRBD2. Germline values: CDR1 MNHNS, CDR2 SASEGT. This CDR3 comprises 15 residues. Trimming at V came to 3 bases and at J to 9 bases, leaving 10 bases not matched to a gene. The CDR3 DNA reads TGTGCCAGCAGTGACGGGACTAGCGCGTGGGGGGCCCAGTACTTC. This codes for CASSDGTSAWGAQYF.

V gene TRBV28 combines with J gene TRBJ1-3; 7 nucleotides line up with TRBD1. Germline lookup yields CDR1 MDHEN and CDR2 SYDVKM. The CDR3 totals 12 residues. V lost 4 bases and J lost 9; bases outside the gene matches: 3. The CDR3 nucleotides are TGTGCCAGCAGTTCTCACAGGGGCACCATATATTTT. As protein: CASSSHRGTIYF.

V usage is TRBV7-8 and J usage is TRBJ2-2; a possible D gene is TRBD1 (5 bases). V lost 8 bases and J 1 base, leaving 8 bases between the germline ends. The CDR3 spans 13 residues. Germline loops: CDR1 SGHVS, CDR2 FQNEAQ. Written as DNA, the CDR3 is TGTGCCAGCTCCAGGGAGAACACCGGGGAGCTGTTTTTT. It yields the protein CASSRENTGELFF.

The V call is TRBV27, the J call TRBJ2-7; D perhaps matches TRBD1 (6 bases). This CDR3 region has 14 residues. Germline CDR1 is MNHEY and CDR2 is SMNVEV (reference sequence). V lost 2 bases, J lost 2 bases, and 10 bases lay in between. The CDR3 DNA reads TGTGCCAGCAGTTTAAGGGACACTGCCTACGAGCAGTACTTC. Amino acid sequence: CASSLRDTAYEQYF.